The 25 T cell receptor beta chains below were found in one sample sequenced in a study of T cell responses to AZD1222 COVID-19 vaccine. Produced via immunoSEQ multiplex PCR; TCRdb's table is partial and in-frame only. The data contain 150,000 to 200,000 clones, approximately 90% of them singletons. The sample consisted of peripheral blood, taken 28 days after the second AZD1222 dose. These receptors came from an adult who received the AZD1222 COVID-19 vaccine.

As regards this clone: Other DNA sequences within the sample encode an identical CDR3. The V gene is TRBV18, the J gene TRBJ1-2, with no clear D. Trimming took off 3 bases at V and 2 bases at J, with 1 base between the two ends. This CDR3 has 11 residues. Germline V gives CDR1 KGHSH, CDR2 LQKENI. The CDR3 DNA is TGTGCCAGCTCACCGAACTATGGCTACACCTTC. It specifies CASSPNYGYTF.

V and J are TRBV6-5 and TRBJ2-7; D not resolved. The CDR3 is 15 residues long. Per the germline V gene, CDR1 is MNHEY and CDR2 is SVGAGI. V gave up 0 bases and J gave up 9 bases, with 18 bases separating them. CDR3 sequence: CASSYSSSTYRSQYF. The CDR3 DNA sequence: TGTGCCAGCAGTTACTCGAGTTCAACCTATCGTTCGCAGTACTTC.

The chain recombines TRBV3-1 (or the pseudogene TRBV3-2) with TRBJ1-1; no clear D gene. Germline V gene data show CDR1 as LGHDT and CDR2 as YNNKEL (reference sequence). The ends were cut back, 5 bases at V and 0 bases at J, with 7 bases in the middle. The CDR3 is 13 amino acids. CDR3 region: CASSFVVNTEAFF. DNA for the CDR3: TGTGCCAGCAGCTTCGTCGTGAACACTGAAGCTTTCTTT.

This clone occurred a few times. The chain carries TRBV4-1 and TRBJ2-7; perhaps TRBD2 as D (5 bases). V was cut by 0 bases and J by 5 bases, with 14 bases left in between. Per the germline V gene, CDR1 is MGHRA and CDR2 is YSYEKL. This CDR3 is built from 15 residues. The CDR3 loop reads CASSQEGRLFDEQYF. For the CDR3, the DNA is TGCGCCAGCAGCCAAGAAGGCCGACTATTTGACGAGCAGTACTTC.

The J gene is TRBJ1-1, the V gene TRBV3-1 (or the pseudogene TRBV3-2), with D perhaps matching TRBD1 (6 bases). The CDR3 spans 16 residues. V was trimmed by 0 bases and J by 5 bases, leaving 16 bases between them. Germline V gene lookup returns CDR1 LGHDT and CDR2 YNNKEL (reference sequence). This CDR3 is CASSQDEGGIETEAFF. The CDR3 region has the DNA TGTGCCAGCAGCCAAGATGAAGGGGGGATCGAAACTGAAGCTTTCTTT.

The rearrangement links TRBV30 to TRBJ1-6; no reliable D call. The CDR3 spans 15 residues. Looked up from germline, CDR1 is GTSNPN and CDR2 is SVGIG (reference sequence). With 1 base removed from V and 0 bases from J, the gap between germline ends came to 7 bases. As DNA, the CDR3 is TGTGCCTGGAGTGGAAAGAGCTCCTATAATTCACCCCTCCACTTT. This encodes CAWSGKSSYNSPLHF.

The gene calls are TRBV6-2 or TRBV6-3 and TRBJ1-1; D gene uncertain. The CDR3 sequence is 14 residues long. In germline, CDR1 is MNHEY, CDR2 SVGEGT. Trimming removed 5 bases from V and 5 bases from J, with 15 bases in between. The CDR3 nucleotides read TGTGCCAGCAGTCTTGGTGGTAGGCTGACTGAAGCTTTCTTT. Protein: CASSLGGRLTEAFF.

The chain carries TRBV19 and TRBJ1-5, with D perhaps matching TRBD1 (5 bases). This CDR3 has 14 amino acids. Germline V gene data show CDR1 as LNHDA and CDR2 as SQIVND (reference sequence). Trimming cost V 8 bases and J 7 bases, with 18 bases left between them. CDR3 sequence (DNA): TGTGCCAGTGACAGCCAGGGATTAGGGCAGCCCCAGCATTTT. It codes for CASDSQGLGQPQHF.

This clone was observed a few times. The gene calls are TRBV11-2 and TRBJ2-7, with 7 nucleotides matching TRBD1. This CDR3 spans 14 amino acids. Germline values: CDR1 SGHAT, CDR2 FQNNGV. V trimming: 5 bases; J trimming: 2 bases; junction bases outside the gene matches: 6. CDR3 amino acids: CASSQPDRAYEQYF. Written as DNA, the CDR3 is TGTGCCAGCAGCCAGCCCGACAGGGCCTACGAGCAGTACTTC.

The chain carries TRBV2 and TRBJ2-3, with 9 bases lining up with TRBD1. V shed 6 bases and J 2 bases; nucleotides not matched to a gene: 6. The CDR3 is 15 residues long. Germline values: CDR1 SNHLY, CDR2 FYNNEI. The CDR3 bases are TGTGCCAGCAGCGACTGGACAGGGGTCACAGATACGCAGTATTTT. Protein sequence: CASSDWTGVTDTQYF.

The V call is TRBV5-4, the J call TRBJ1-2; D perhaps matches TRBD1 (5 bases). V was cut by 0 bases and J by 5 bases, with 14 bases left in between. Germline-derived CDR1 and CDR2 are SGHNT and YYREEE (reference sequence). The CDR3 is 15 amino acids. The CDR3 is CASSLGLGDKYGYTF. The CDR3 coding sequence is TGTGCCAGCAGCTTGGGGCTAGGGGATAAGTATGGCTACACCTTC.

The table lists this clone with a few counts. This sequence joins TRBV2 and TRBJ2-1, with D unclear. In germline, CDR1 is SNHLY, CDR2 FYNNEI. V lost 1 base and J lost 3, with 4 bases in between. This CDR3 is built from 13 residues. The CDR3 DNA is TGTGCCAGCAGTGAAGTGGGCTACAATGAGCAGTTCTTC. The encoded protein is CASSEVGYNEQFF.

The chain links TRBV7-3 to TRBJ2-1; 10 bases are a match to TRBD2. Germline CDR1 is SGHTA and CDR2 is FQGTGA. The V segment lost 5 bases and the J segment 5 bases; nucleotides outside the gene matches: 12. The CDR3 consists of 17 residues. The CDR3 sequence is CASSPGELAGSHNEQFF. CDR3 sequence (DNA): TGTGCCAGCAGCCCGGGGGAACTAGCGGGATCGCACAATGAGCAGTTCTTC.

The chain links TRBV9 to TRBJ2-3, with 10 bases matching TRBD1. Germline trimming cut 3 bases from V and 3 bases from J; bases unmatched to any gene: 7. The CDR3 has 16 amino acids. In germline, CDR1 is SGDLS, CDR2 YYNGEE. The CDR3 sequence: CASSARDRGWTDTQYF. The CDR3, as DNA: TGTGCCAGCAGCGCCCGGGACAGGGGATGGACAGATACGCAGTATTTT.

The chain links TRBV29-1 to TRBJ1-4, with unresolved D. This CDR3 is built from 12 residues. Trimming left V 5 bases short and J 2 bases short, with 6 bases between. Per the germline V gene, CDR1 is SQVTM and CDR2 is ANQGSEA. In DNA, the CDR3 is TGCAGCGTTTTGGGTACTAATGAAAAACTGTTTTTT. This translates into CSVLGTNEKLFF.

About this clone: In the same sample, other DNA sequences code for this CDR3. This rearrangement joins TRBV5-1 to TRBJ2-5; no clear D. Trimming left V 3 bases short and J 2 bases short, with 5 bases between. CDR3 length equals 12 residues. Germline CDR1 SGHRS, CDR2 YFSETQ. The CDR3 nucleotides read TGCGCCAGCAGCTGGGATCAAGAGACCCAGTACTTC. It yields the protein CASSWDQETQYF. Looking up the rest from reference TRBV5-1 and TRBJ2-5 gives the full variable domain: KAGVTQTPRYLIKTRGQQVTLSCSPISGHRSVSWYQQTPGQGLQFLFEYFSETQRNKGNFPGRFSGRQFSNSRSEMNVSTLELGDSALYLCASSWDQETQYFGPGTRLLVL.

In nucleotides, the CDR3 is TGTGCCTGGAGTGTAGCTGCGGTTGACTACAATGAGCAGTTCTTC. Protein product: CAWSVAAVDYNEQFF. The gene calls are TRBV30 and TRBJ2-1; unclear D gene. This CDR3 has 15 amino acids. The germline CDR1 and CDR2 sequences are GTSNPN and SVGIG (reference sequence). Trimming left V 0 bases short and J 3 bases short, with 12 bases between. Based on the CDR3 plus reference TRBV30 and TRBJ2-1, the full variable domain is SQTIHQWPATLVQPVGSPLSLECTVEGTSNPNLYWYRQAAGRGLQLLFYSVGIGQISSEVPQNLSASRPQDRQFILSSKKLLLSDSGFYLCAWSVAAVDYNEQFFGPGTRLTVL.

The chain couples TRBV6-5 to TRBJ1-6; 9 positions agree with TRBD1. The length of the CDR3 is 15 residues. The V gene's germline CDR1 is MNHEY and CDR2 SVGAGI. Trimming at V came to 7 bases and at J to 10 bases, leaving 11 bases not matched to a gene. CDR3 protein: CASTVGGTGSSPLHF. CDR3 sequence (DNA): TGTGCCAGCACTGTAGGGGGGACAGGGTCCTCACCCCTCCACTTT.

The rearrangement links TRBV24-1 to TRBJ2-7, with 10 bases matching TRBD1. V lost 4 bases to trimming and J lost 3 bases; unmatched junction nucleotides: 5. The CDR3 totals 15 residues. CDR1 and CDR2 (germline): KGHDR, SFDVKD. The CDR3 protein is CATSEADRGVYEQYF. The CDR3 nucleotides read TGTGCCACCAGTGAGGCGGACAGGGGGGTCTACGAGCAGTACTTC.

The V gene is TRBV18, the J gene TRBJ2-5; weak D call: TRBD2 (6 bases). This CDR3 region has 15 residues. CDR1 is KGHSH, CDR2 LQKENI, per germline. Trimming cost V 4 bases and J 2 bases, with 14 bases left between them. The CDR3 sequence: CASSLDPGGQETQYF. CDR3 nucleotides: TGTGCCAGCTCACTGGACCCTGGGGGGCAAGAGACCCAGTACTTC.

The genes are TRBV27 and TRBJ1-6; TRBD1 is a possible D gene (5 bases). CDR3 length: 15 amino acids. Germline V lookup: CDR1 MNHEY, CDR2 SMNVEV (reference sequence). Trimming stripped 6 bases from V and 9 bases from J, with 18 bases between. CDR3 amino acids: CASRLRDDAGSPLHF. DNA for the CDR3: TGTGCCAGCAGGCTCCGGGACGATGCCGGTTCACCCCTCCACTTT.

The chain joins TRBV5-6 to TRBJ1-5; tentative D call: TRBD1 (5 bases). CDR1 is SGHDT and CDR2 is YYEEEE in the germline V gene. V was pared by 4 bases and J by 0 bases, with 17 bases between. CDR3 length equals 17 residues. The CDR3 sequence: CASSTAGRGDSNQPQHF. The DNA for the CDR3 is TGTGCCAGCAGCACAGCAGGTAGGGGTGATAGCAATCAGCCCCAGCATTTT.

The V call is TRBV5-5, the J call TRBJ1-2; D gene uncertain. Trimming removed 4 bases at V and 3 bases at J, with 10 bases between. In germline, CDR1 is SGHKS, CDR2 YYEKEE (reference sequence). CDR3 length equals 13 residues. The CDR3 loop reads CASSPGSDYGYTF. CDR3 DNA sequence: TGTGCCAGCAGCCCGGGATCAGACTATGGCTACACCTTC.

The gene calls are TRBV6-5 and TRBJ1-4; D might be TRBD1 (5 bases). V was shortened by 0 bases and J by 4 bases, with 6 bases between the two germline ends. The CDR3 runs to 14 residues. Germline V gene sequence: CDR1 MNHEY, CDR2 SVGAGI. CDR3 coding DNA: TGTGCCAGCAGTTACTCGGGGGATAATGAAAAACTGTTTTTT. It is translated as CASSYSGDNEKLFF.

In the case of this clone: The same CDR3 arises from other DNA sequences in this sample as well. The rearrangement joins TRBV5-1 to TRBJ1-1; tentatively, D is TRBD1 (6 bases). Between the trimmed V and J ends, which lost 4 bases and 5 bases, there was a span of 15 bases. Germline V gives CDR1 SGHRS, CDR2 YFSETQ. The CDR3 is 14 amino acids. The CDR3 sequence is CASSPGQPSTEAFF. CDR3 bases: TGCGCCAGCAGCCCAGGACAGCCTTCTACTGAAGCTTTCTTT.